This T cell receptor beta chain was sequenced during a study of vaccination and CD4 T cells after COVID-19. At the level of the study: Post-COVID draws followed diagnosis by a median 101 days (range 35 to 161). Post-vaccination specimens were collected at a median of approximately 66 days following dose two (range 14 to 241).

Treatment reported: approximately 10-day PBMC culture with coronavirus spike peptide pools or control peptides (ViraFEST assay). The study sequenced cultured CD4+ T cell DNA using the Oncomine TCR Beta short-read assay. Scientists extracted genomic DNA from CD4+ T cells grown in culture. TCRdb itself ran the PCR reads through MiXCR, one entry per CDR3 protein. The sample records several thousand distinct CDR3 sequences, roughly 51% being singletons. V gave up 3 bases and J gave up 4 bases; unmatched junction bases: 7. This CDR3 contains 17 residues. Germline V gene lookup returns CDR1 DFQATT and CDR2 SNEGSKA (reference sequence). Regarding this clonotype: What it binds is unknown.

The receptor was isolated from a human donor who had recovered from COVID-19. Source material: CD4+ T cells from blood, cultured in vitro. The chain couples TRBV20-1 to TRBJ2-2; 14 bases are shared with TRBD2. The CDR3 region is CSARGETSGRATGELFF. CDR3 bases: TGCAGTGCTAGGGGGGAGACTAGCGGGAGGGCCACCGGGGAGCTGTTTTTT.